This T cell receptor (beta chain) was recorded in a study of blood T cell repertoires in COVID-19. Study context: T cells, B-cell-depleted T cells, or PBMCs provided the cDNA or gDNA that served as material.

The junction had 13 bases not matched to a gene; V was cut back by 5 bases and J by 8 bases. This CDR3 region has 17 residues. Per the germline V gene, CDR1 is SGHVS and CDR2 is FQNEAQ. Profiled with immunoSEQ multiplex PCR; TCRdb holds only in-frame clones, not every one. The repertoire includes about 82,000 clones, approximately 86% of them detected once, and 15% to 20% sits in the top ten. The TCR comes from an elderly man with active or convalescent COVID-19. This sequence joins TRBV7-8 and TRBJ1-5, with TRBD1 matching over 12 bases. Sequencing input: peripheral blood. CDR3 region: CASSPRSRDRGPEPQHF. Here the CDR3 DNA reads TGTGCCAGCAGCCCACGATCCCGGGACAGGGGGCCGGAGCCCCAGCATTTT.